These 8 T cell receptor beta chains were all obtained from the same sample, sequenced in a study of blood T cell repertoires in COVID-19. Sequencing was performed with immunoSEQ multiplex PCR; in TCRdb, only in-frame clones are kept and a portion is missing. The table shows about 150,000 clones, with 75% to 90% occurring only once. Sequenced input: peripheral blood. The receptor set was obtained from a human donor in a cohort sampled during active COVID-19.

For the CDR3, the DNA is TGTGCCAGCAGTGAACTGGAGACCCAGTACTTC. Amino acids: CASSELETQYF. This sequence joins TRBV25-1 and TRBJ2-5; D gene uncertain. The CDR3 is 11 amino acids. CDR1 is MGHDK, CDR2 SYGVNS, per germline. Trimming pared 2 bases from V and 5 bases from J, leaving 3 bases between.

J is TRBJ1-2 and V is TRBV29-1; D unresolved. The germline gives CDR1 SQVTM, CDR2 ANQGSEA. V was pared by 5 bases and J by 8 bases, with 6 bases between. This CDR3 is built from 9 residues. CDR3 DNA sequence: TGCAGCGTTCTTGAGGGCTACACCTTC. Encoded protein: CSVLEGYTF.

The V call is TRBV7-8, the J call TRBJ2-1; maybe TRBD1 (7 bases). The CDR3 contains 15 residues. The germline gives CDR1 SGHVS, CDR2 FQNEAQ. The V and J ends lost 4 bases and 7 bases respectively, with 17 bases between them. The CDR3 nucleotides read TGTGCCAGCAGCTGGTCGGCCAGGGGGGCGAATGAGCAGTTCTTC. It translates to CASSWSARGANEQFF.

The genes are TRBV19 and TRBJ2-7; D not certain. Per the germline V gene, CDR1 is LNHDA and CDR2 is SQIVND (reference sequence). V lost 3 bases, J lost 2 bases, and 17 bases lay in between. This CDR3 region has 16 residues. CDR3 sequence reads: CASSIDGSEFTYEQYV. CDR3 in DNA: TGTGCCAGTAGTATCGACGGGTCGGAATTCACCTACGAGCAGTACGTC.

The chain combines TRBV12-3 or TRBV12-4 with TRBJ1-2; TRBD1 might be the D (6 bases). Trimming cost V 5 bases and J 10 bases, with 17 bases left between them. The CDR3 consists of 13 residues. CDR3 amino acids: CASSQSDSVSYTF. The CDR3 DNA reads TGTGCCAGCAGTCAATCGGACAGTGTCTCCTACACCTTC.

The CDR3 sequence is CASSLLAGDTGELFF. The DNA for the CDR3 is TGTGCCAGCAGCTTACTAGCTGGGGACACCGGGGAGCTGTTTTTT. This chain uses TRBV7-2 with TRBJ2-2; perhaps TRBD2 as D (5 bases). Germline loops: CDR1 SGHTA, CDR2 FQGNSA. V shed 2 bases and J shed 3 bases, with 10 bases lying between them. CDR3 size: 15 residues.

The rearrangement uses TRBV27 and TRBJ2-1, with 11 bases lining up with TRBD1. Trimming removed 3 bases from V and 6 bases from J; junction bases left unmatched: 10. The CDR3 is made up of 17 amino acids. In germline, CDR1 is MNHEY, CDR2 SMNVEV (reference sequence). CDR3 sequence (DNA): TGTGCCAGCAGTTTTAGGTCTAGTGGGACAGGGGGCAATGAGCAGTTCTTC. Protein: CASSFRSSGTGGNEQFF.

CDR3 sequence: CASRATGPNSPLHF. In DNA, the CDR3 is TGTGCCAGCAGGGCGACAGGACCTAATTCACCCCTCCACTTT. The chain is built from TRBV7-2 and TRBJ1-6; a possible D gene is TRBD1 (6 bases). Germline V lookup: CDR1 SGHTA, CDR2 FQGNSA. CDR3 length equals 14 residues. The V gene lost 6 bases and the J gene lost 6 bases, with 12 bases spanning the gap.